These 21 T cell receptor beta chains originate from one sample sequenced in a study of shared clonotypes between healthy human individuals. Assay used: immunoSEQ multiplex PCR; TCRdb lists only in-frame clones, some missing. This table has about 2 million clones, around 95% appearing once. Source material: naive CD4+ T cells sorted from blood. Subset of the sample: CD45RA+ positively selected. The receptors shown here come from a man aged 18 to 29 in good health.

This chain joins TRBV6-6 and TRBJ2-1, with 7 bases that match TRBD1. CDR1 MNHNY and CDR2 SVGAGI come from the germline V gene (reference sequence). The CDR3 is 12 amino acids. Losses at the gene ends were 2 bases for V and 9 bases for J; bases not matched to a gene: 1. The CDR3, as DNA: TGTGCCAGCAGTTACCGACAGGGTGAGCAGTTCTTC. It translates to CASSYRQGEQFF.

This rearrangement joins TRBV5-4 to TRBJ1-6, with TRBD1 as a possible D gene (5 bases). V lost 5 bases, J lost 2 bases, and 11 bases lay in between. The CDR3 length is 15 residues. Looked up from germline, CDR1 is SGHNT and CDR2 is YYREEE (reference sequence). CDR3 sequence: CASSHGDAYNSPLHF. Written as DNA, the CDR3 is TGTGCCAGCAGTCACGGGGACGCCTATAATTCACCCCTCCACTTT.

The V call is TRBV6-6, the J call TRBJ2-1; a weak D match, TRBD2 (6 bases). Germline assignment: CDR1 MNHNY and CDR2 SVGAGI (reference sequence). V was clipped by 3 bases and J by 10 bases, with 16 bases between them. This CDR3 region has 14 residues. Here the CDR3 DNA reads TGTGCCAGCAGTTATTGGGGGGAGTGGGGAGAGCAGTTCTTC. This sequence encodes CASSYWGEWGEQFF.

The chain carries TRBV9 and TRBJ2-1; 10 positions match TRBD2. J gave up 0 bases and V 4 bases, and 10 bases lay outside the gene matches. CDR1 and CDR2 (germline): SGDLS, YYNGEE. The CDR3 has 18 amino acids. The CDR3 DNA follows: TGTGCCAGCAGCCCGAGAGGACTAGCGGCTAGCTCCTACAATGAGCAGTTCTTC. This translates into CASSPRGLAASSYNEQFF.

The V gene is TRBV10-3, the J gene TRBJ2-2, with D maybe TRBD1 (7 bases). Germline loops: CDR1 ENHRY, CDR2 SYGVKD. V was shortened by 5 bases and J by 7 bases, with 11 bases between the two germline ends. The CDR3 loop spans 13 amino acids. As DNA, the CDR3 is TGTGCCATCAGTCCAGGGGGGTTCGGGGAGCTGTTTTTT. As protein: CAISPGGFGELFF.

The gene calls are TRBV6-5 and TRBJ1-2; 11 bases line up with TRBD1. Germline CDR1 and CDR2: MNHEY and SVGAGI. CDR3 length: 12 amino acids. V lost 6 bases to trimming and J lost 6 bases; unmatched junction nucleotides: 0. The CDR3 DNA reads TGTGCCAGCAGGGGACAGGGGGATGGCTACACCTTC. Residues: CASRGQGDGYTF.

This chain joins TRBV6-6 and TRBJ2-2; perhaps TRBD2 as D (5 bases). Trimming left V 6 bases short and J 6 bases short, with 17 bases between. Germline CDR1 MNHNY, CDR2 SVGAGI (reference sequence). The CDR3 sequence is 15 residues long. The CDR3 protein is CASSLRESVPGELFF. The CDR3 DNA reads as TGTGCCAGCAGCCTCCGGGAATCGGTACCCGGGGAGCTGTTTTTT.

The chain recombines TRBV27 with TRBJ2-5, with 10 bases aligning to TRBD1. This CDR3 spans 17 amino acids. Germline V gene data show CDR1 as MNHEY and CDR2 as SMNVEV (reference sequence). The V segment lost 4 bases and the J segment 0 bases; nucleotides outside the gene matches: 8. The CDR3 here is CASSSFPGTGDQETQYF. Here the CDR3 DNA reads TGTGCCAGCAGTTCATTCCCCGGGACAGGGGACCAAGAGACCCAGTACTTC.

The CDR3 bases are TGTGCCAGCAGCCGACCGGGATTCGTGGGGACCCAGTACTTC. It encodes CASSRPGFVGTQYF. The chain has TRBV5-8 and TRBJ2-5, with a possible D match to TRBD2 (5 bases). The CDR3 runs 14 residues. Germline CDR1 reads SGHTS; CDR2 reads YDEGEE. V dropped 4 bases and J dropped 7 bases, with 17 bases sitting between them.

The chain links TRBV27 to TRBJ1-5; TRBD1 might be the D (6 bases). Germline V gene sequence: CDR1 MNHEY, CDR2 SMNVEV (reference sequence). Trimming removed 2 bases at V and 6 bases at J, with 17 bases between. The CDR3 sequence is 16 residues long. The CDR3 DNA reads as TGTGCCAGCAGTTTACGCAGGGGAGAAGAGGCTCAGCCCCAGCATTTT. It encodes CASSLRRGEEAQPQHF.

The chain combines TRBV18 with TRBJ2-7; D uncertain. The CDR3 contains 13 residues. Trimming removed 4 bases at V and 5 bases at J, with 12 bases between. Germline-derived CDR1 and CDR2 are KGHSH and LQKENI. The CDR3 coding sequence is TGTGCCAGCTCACGTCCCGAAAACCACGAGCAGTACTTC. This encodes CASSRPENHEQYF.

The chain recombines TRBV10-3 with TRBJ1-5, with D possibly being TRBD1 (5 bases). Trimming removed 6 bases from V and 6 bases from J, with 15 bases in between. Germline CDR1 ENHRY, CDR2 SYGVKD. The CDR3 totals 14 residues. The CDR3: CAISSRGLGQPQHF. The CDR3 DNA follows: TGTGCCATCAGCTCAAGGGGTTTGGGTCAGCCCCAGCATTTT.

CDR3 sequence reads: CASSFSTSSDGTQYF. CDR3 bases: TGTGCCAGCAGCTTTTCCACTAGCTCGGATGGGACCCAGTACTTC. J is TRBJ2-5 and V is TRBV7-2; D perhaps matches TRBD2 (6 bases). CDR1 and CDR2 from the germline V gene are SGHTA and FQGNSA. This CDR3 has 15 amino acids. The V end was cut by 3 bases, the J end by 7 bases, with 18 bases between.

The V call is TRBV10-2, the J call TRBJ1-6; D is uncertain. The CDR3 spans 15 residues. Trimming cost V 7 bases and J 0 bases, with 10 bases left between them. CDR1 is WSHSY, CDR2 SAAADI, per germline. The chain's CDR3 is CASIRDSSYNSPLHF. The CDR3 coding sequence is TGCGCCAGCATAAGGGATAGCTCCTATAATTCACCCCTCCACTTT.

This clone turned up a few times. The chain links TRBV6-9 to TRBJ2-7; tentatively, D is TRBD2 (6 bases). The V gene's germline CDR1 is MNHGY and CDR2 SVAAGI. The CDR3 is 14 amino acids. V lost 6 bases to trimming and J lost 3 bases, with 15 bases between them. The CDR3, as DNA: TGTGCCAGCAGAAGGGGACTCCTAAACTACGAGCAGTACTTC. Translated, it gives CASRRGLLNYEQYF.

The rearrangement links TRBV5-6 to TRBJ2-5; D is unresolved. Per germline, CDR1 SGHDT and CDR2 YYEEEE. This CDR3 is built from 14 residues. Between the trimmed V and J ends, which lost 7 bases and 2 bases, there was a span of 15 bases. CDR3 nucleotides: TGTGCCAGCTCACCACCTTCCCAGCAAGAGACCCAGTACTTC. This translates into CASSPPSQQETQYF.

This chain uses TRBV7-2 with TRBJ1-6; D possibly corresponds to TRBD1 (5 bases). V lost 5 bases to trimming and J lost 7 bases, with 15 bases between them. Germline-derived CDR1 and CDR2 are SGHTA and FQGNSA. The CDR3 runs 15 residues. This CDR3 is CASSPRDLNNSPLHF. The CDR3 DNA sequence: TGTGCCAGCAGCCCCAGGGACTTGAACAATTCACCCCTCCACTTT.

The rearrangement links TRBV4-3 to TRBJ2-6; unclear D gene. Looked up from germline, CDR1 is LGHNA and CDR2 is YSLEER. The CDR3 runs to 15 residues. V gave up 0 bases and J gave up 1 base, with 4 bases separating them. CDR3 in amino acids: CASSQEGSGANVLTF. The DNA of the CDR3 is TGCGCCAGCAGCCAAGAGGGGTCTGGGGCCAACGTCCTGACTTTC.

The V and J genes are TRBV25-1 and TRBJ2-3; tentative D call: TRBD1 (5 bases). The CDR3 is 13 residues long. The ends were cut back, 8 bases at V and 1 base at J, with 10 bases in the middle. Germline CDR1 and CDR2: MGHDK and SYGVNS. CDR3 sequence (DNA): TGTGCCAGCCGACAGACAGGCACAGATACGCAGTATTTT. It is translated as CASRQTGTDTQYF.

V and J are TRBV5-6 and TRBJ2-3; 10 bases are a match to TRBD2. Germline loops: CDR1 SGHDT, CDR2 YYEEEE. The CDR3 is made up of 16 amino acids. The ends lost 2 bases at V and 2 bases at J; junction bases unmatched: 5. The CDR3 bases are TGTGCCAGCAGCTTACGACTAGCGGGCGACACAGATACGCAGTATTTT. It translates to CASSLRLAGDTDTQYF.

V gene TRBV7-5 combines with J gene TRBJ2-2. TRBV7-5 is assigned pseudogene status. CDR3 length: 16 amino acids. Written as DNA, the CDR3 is TGTGCCAGAACCCTCCCCGGGGGCGCTAACACCGGGGAGCTGTTTTTT. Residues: CARTLPGGANTGELFF.